This T cell receptor (beta chain) was identified in a study of T cells after yellow fever vaccination. TCRdb independently ran MiXCR on the 5' RACE reads; one entry per CDR3 protein. Seen here are 300,000 to 350,000 distinct CDR3 sequences, approximately 3.9% observed once, and the top ten hold 24%. CDR1 is SGHVS, CDR2 FQNEAQ, per germline. This CDR3 has 16 residues. Trimming shortened V by 3 bases and J by 0 bases, and 12 bases separated the two germline ends. Findings of the study overall: Post-booster reappearance was seen for most primary-vaccination clones (about 96% CD4, 80% to 90% CD8). Clonotypes found in both CD4 and CD8 compartments made up a small share.

This clonotype was recorded at least ten times. Its antigen is unidentified. The rearrangement uses TRBV7-8 and TRBJ1-5; TRBD1 might be the D (6 bases). This material consisted of PBMCs, taken 5 days after the yellow fever booster vaccination. The receptor's source is a man younger than 35 who received the YFV17D yellow fever vaccine. Written as DNA, the CDR3 is TGTGCCAGCAGCTTGGGGGCGGGAAATAGCAATCAGCCCCAGCATTTT. Protein sequence: CASSLGAGNSNQPQHF.